These 4 T cell receptor beta chains originate from one sample sequenced in a study of blood T cell repertoires in COVID-19. Clones were read by immunoSEQ multiplex PCR, and TCRdb kept only the in-frame ones, dropping some. The sample records 76,000 or so clones, roughly 89% being singletons. The specimen was peripheral blood. The receptor source for this set is a man aged 25 to 45 with acute or convalescent COVID-19.

This clone was observed a handful of times. V usage is TRBV11-2 and J usage is TRBJ2-7; TRBD2 agrees at 7 bases. Trimming removed 1 base from V and 0 bases from J; junction bases left unmatched: 9. This CDR3 spans 17 amino acids. Per germline, CDR1 SGHAT and CDR2 FQNNGV. The CDR3 here is CASSLGTGGALSYEQYF. In nucleotides, the CDR3 is TGTGCCAGCAGCTTAGGGACGGGGGGAGCCCTCTCCTACGAGCAGTACTTC.

V gene TRBV28 combines with J gene TRBJ1-3; 10 bases align to TRBD1. The V and J ends lost 3 bases and 6 bases, in that order; junction bases with no gene match: 8. The CDR3 extends over 16 amino acids. Looked up from germline, CDR1 is MDHEN and CDR2 is SYDVKM. DNA of the CDR3: TGTGCCAGCAGTTTTACAGGGGGACAGGGGTCAAACACCATATATTTT. Translating gives CASSFTGGQGSNTIYF.

This chain joins TRBV7-8 and TRBJ2-1; the match to TRBD1 covers 11 bases. V lost 5 bases, J lost 6 bases, and 12 bases stayed unmatched. This CDR3 has 17 amino acids. Looked up from germline, CDR1 is SGHVS and CDR2 is FQNEAQ. The CDR3 bases are TGTGCCAGCAGCCTACATCAGGACAGGGGGCCTTTCAATGAGCAGTTCTTC. Encoded protein: CASSLHQDRGPFNEQFF.

The genes are TRBV29-1 and TRBJ2-7; 10 positions match TRBD1. The CDR3 runs 14 residues. Germline loops: CDR1 SQVTM, CDR2 ANQGSEA. Losses at the gene ends were 1 base for V and 5 bases for J; bases not matched to a gene: 5. The CDR3 spells CSVEGTGGGDEQYF. The CDR3, as DNA: TGCAGCGTTGAAGGGACAGGGGGAGGCGACGAGCAGTACTTC.